The 5 T cell receptor beta chains in this list originate from one sample, sequenced in a study of shared clonotypes between healthy human individuals. Positive CCR7 selection of CD45RO-negative cells yielded the naive CD8 cells, and terminally differentiated effector memory CD45RA+ cells were excluded. TCRdb's table, derived via immunoSEQ multiplex PCR, lists solely in-frame clones and lacks some. This sample has about 2 million clones, with over 85% found just once. Sequences were obtained from naive CD8+ T cells sorted from blood. The receptors come from a man aged 18 to 29 in good health.

This chain uses TRBV2 with TRBJ2-1; 11 positions match TRBD2. Germline V CDR1 and CDR2: SNHLY, FYNNEI. V lost 7 bases and J lost 5; bases outside the gene matches: 4. The CDR3 extends over 14 amino acids. The CDR3 DNA reads TGTGCCAGCACTAGCGGGGGGCTAAACAATGAGCAGTTCTTC. Its protein product is CASTSGGLNNEQFF.

V is TRBV27 and J is TRBJ1-5, with a tentative D call TRBD1 (5 bases). The germline V and J ends were trimmed by 3 bases and 6 bases, with 9 bases remaining between them. Germline loops: CDR1 MNHEY, CDR2 SMNVEV (reference sequence). The CDR3 is 13 amino acids. DNA of the CDR3: TGTGCCAGCAGTTTGCAGGGACTTCAGCCCCAGCATTTT. Its translation is CASSLQGLQPQHF.

The chain carries TRBV29-1 and TRBJ2-2, with D perhaps matching TRBD1 (5 bases). The germline V gene has CDR1 SQVTM and CDR2 ANQGSEA. The CDR3 runs 14 residues. V lost 4 bases to trimming and J lost 0 bases, with 9 bases between them. CDR3 DNA sequence: TGCAGCGTTGCAGGGCTCGCGAACACCGGGGAGCTGTTTTTT. Translating it yields CSVAGLANTGELFF.

The chain is built from TRBV7-9 and TRBJ2-5, with 8 nucleotides matching TRBD2. CDR1 SEHNR and CDR2 FQNEAQ come from the germline V gene (reference sequence). V shed 4 bases, J shed 3 bases, and the junction held 7 bases outside the gene matches. The CDR3 spans 15 residues. Here the CDR3 DNA reads TGTGCCAGCAGCTCTTGGACCGGGGGGGAAGAGACCCAGTACTTC. It yields the protein CASSSWTGGEETQYF. Using reference TRBV7-9 and TRBJ2-5 for the parts outside the CDR3, the full variable domain is DTGVSQNPRHKITKRGQNVTFRCDPISEHNRLYWYRQTLGQGPEFLTYFQNEAQLEKSRLLSDRFSAERPKGSFSTLEIQRTEQGDSAMYLCASSSWTGGEETQYFGPGTRLLVL.

The chain couples TRBV11-2 to TRBJ2-7; D is perhaps TRBD1 (9 bases). V lost 6 bases and J 2 bases, leaving 26 bases between the germline ends. The CDR3 spans 18 residues. Germline V gene sequence: CDR1 SGHAT, CDR2 FQNNGV. CDR3 protein: CASSGPGTGSGGAYEQYF. DNA for the CDR3: TGTGCCAGCAGTGGTCCCGGGACAGGGTCGGGGGGGGCCTACGAGCAGTACTTC.